This T cell receptor beta chain is drawn from a study of blood T cell repertoires in COVID-19. Study at large: From the United States, Italy and Spain came samples of acute and convalescent COVID-19.

A Seattle source enrolled patients during active infection and followed them longitudinally. Under the authors' procedure: Amplification with reference gene primers provided the estimates of nucleated cell counts. TCRdb's table, derived via immunoSEQ multiplex PCR, lists solely in-frame clones and lacks some. Clone size and V and J calls were adopted from that table, with D and trimming inferred from the DNA. Here the sample spans 300,000 to 400,000 clones, around 87% being singletons. The TCR was taken from a woman in her 50s with COVID-19, enrolled during active disease. What was sequenced was peripheral blood.

CDR3 in DNA: TGTGCCACAGGGACTAGGCAGAACAATGAGCAGTTCTTC. Protein sequence: CATGTRQNNEQFF. J is TRBJ2-1 and V is TRBV11-2; 8 nucleotides align to TRBD2. This CDR3 spans 13 amino acids. The germline V gene has CDR1 SGHAT and CDR2 FQNNGV. Trimming at V came to 10 bases and at J to 5 bases, leaving 7 bases not matched to a gene.